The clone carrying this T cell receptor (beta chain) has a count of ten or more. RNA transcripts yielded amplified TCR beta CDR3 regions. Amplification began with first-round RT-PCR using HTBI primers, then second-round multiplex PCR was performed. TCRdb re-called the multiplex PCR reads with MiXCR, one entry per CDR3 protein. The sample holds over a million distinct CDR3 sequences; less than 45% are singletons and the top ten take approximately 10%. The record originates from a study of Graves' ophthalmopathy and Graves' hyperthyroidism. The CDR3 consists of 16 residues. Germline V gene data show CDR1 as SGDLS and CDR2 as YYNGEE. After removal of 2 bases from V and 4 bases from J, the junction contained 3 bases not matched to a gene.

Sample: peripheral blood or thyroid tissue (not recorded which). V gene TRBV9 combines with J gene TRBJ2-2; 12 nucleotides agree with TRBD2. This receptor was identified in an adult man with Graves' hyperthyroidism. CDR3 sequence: CASSVTSGGRTGELFF. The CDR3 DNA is TGTGCCAGCAGCGTGACTAGCGGGGGCCGCACCGGGGAGCTGTTTTTT.